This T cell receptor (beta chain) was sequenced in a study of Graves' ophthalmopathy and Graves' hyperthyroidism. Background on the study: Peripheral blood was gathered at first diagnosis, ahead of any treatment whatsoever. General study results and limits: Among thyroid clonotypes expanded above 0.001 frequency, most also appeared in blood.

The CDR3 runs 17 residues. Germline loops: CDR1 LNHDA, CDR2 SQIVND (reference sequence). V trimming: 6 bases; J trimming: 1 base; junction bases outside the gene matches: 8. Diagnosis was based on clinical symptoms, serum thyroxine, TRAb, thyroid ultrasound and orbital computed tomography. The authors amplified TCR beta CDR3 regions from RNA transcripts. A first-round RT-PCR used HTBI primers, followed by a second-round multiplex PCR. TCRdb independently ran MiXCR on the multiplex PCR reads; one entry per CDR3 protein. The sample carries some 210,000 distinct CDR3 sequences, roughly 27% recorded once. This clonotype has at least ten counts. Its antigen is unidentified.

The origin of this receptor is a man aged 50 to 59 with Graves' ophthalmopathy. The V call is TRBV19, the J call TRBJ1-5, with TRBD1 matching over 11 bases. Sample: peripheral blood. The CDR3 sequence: CASSRDRGSGSNQPQHF. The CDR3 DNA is TGTGCCAGTAGCCGGGACAGGGGGTCGGGCAGCAATCAGCCCCAGCATTTT.